These T cell receptor beta chains were read from a single sample in a study of T cell responses to AZD1222 COVID-19 vaccine. TCRdb keeps only in-frame clones here, not all; method: immunoSEQ multiplex PCR. The repertoire has more than 90,000 clones, 80% to 85% of them found once; the top ten carry 9.4%. The sequencing used peripheral blood, collected on day 0 of AZD1222 vaccination. Source of these receptors: an adult in good health. The CDR3 runs from the conserved cysteine through the conserved F or W. The D gene is left open where the match is weak. Clone size is given for some rows only: seen once, a few or many times, or a class if the clone is expanded.

clone size	V gene	D gene	J gene	CDR3 protein	CDR3 DNA
NA	TRBV24-1	NA	TRBJ1-5	CATSAGYSNQPQHF	TGTGCCACCAGTGCAGGATATAGCAATCAGCCCCAGCATTTT
NA	TRBV6-4	TRBD2	TRBJ2-3	CASSAGGLGTDTQYF	TGTGCCAGCAGCGCGGGGGGGCTGGGCACAGATACGCAGTATTTT
once	TRBV28	NA	TRBJ1-3	CASSPDRTFSGNTIYF	TGTGCCAGCAGCCCCGACAGGACCTTCTCTGGAAACACCATATATTTT
NA	TRBV7-2	TRBD2	TRBJ2-7	CASSWTGTSGTTYEQYF	TGTGCCAGCAGCTGGACTGGGACTAGCGGGACTACCTACGAGCAGTACTTC
NA	TRBV28	NA	TRBJ1-1	CASSYTGMNTEAFF	TGTGCCAGCAGTTATACGGGAATGAACACTGAAGCTTTCTTT
few	TRBV6-5	TRBD1	TRBJ1-5	CASSLYRGDNQPQHF	TGTGCCAGCAGTCTATACAGGGGGGACAATCAGCCCCAGCATTTT
NA	TRBV2	NA	TRBJ1-2	CASRDIQGGGYTF	TGTGCCAGCAGAGATATCCAGGGCGGAGGCTACACCTTC
NA	TRBV6-1	NA	TRBJ1-2	CASSETGPDYGYTF	TGTGCCAGCAGTGAAACGGGGCCTGACTATGGCTACACCTTC
once	TRBV21-1	NA	TRBJ2-2	CASSKDNGLAGDRDGELFF	TGTGCCAGCAGCAAAGATAATGGGCTAGCGGGAGATCGGGACGGGGAGCTGTTTTTT
NA	TRBV7-9	NA	TRBJ2-2	CASSLGSGGLGGELFF	TGTGCCAGCAGCTTAGGATCGGGGGGCCTTGGCGGGGAGCTGTTTTTT
NA	TRBV6-6	NA	TRBJ2-7	CASSYSVGGDFYEQYF	TGTGCCAGCAGTTACTCAGTGGGCGGGGACTTTTACGAGCAGTACTTC
NA	TRBV18	TRBD1	TRBJ2-1	CASSRQGPGNEQFF	TGTGCCAGCTCACGACAGGGTCCTGGCAATGAGCAGTTCTTC
NA	TRBV11-2	NA	TRBJ2-3	CASSLGHSTDTQYF	TGTGCCAGCAGCTTAGGACACAGCACAGATACGCAGTATTTT
NA	TRBV7-9	NA	TRBJ1-5	CASSLGAAGYSNQPQHF	TGTGCCAGCAGCTTGGGGGCTGCTGGTTATAGCAATCAGCCCCAGCATTTT
NA	TRBV18	TRBD1	TRBJ1-5	CASSGQESNQPQHF	TGTGCCAGCTCAGGACAGGAGAGCAATCAGCCCCAGCATTTT
NA	TRBV6-5	NA	TRBJ1-1	CASTWGSEAFF	TGTGCCAGCACCTGGGGTTCTGAAGCTTTCTTT
NA	TRBV9	TRBD2	TRBJ2-7	CASSVGAGGLYEQYF	TGTGCCAGCAGCGTAGGGGCGGGGGGCCTCTACGAGCAGTACTTC
NA	TRBV16	NA	TRBJ1-4	CASSPHPGEKLFF	TGTGCCAGCAGCCCCCATCCGGGTGAAAAACTGTTTTTT
NA	TRBV9	NA	TRBJ2-1	CASSGSKEGGQFF	TGTGCCAGCAGTGGTAGCAAGGAGGGTGGGCAGTTCTTC
NA	TRBV6-4	TRBD2	TRBJ2-4	CASSETSGRAWYIQYF	TGTGCCAGCAGTGAAACTAGCGGGAGGGCCTGGTACATTCAGTACTTC
NA	TRBV28	TRBD1	TRBJ1-5	CATLTGVRNQPQHF	TGTGCCACCTTGACAGGGGTTCGTAATCAGCCCCAGCATTTT
NA	TRBV3-1/TRBV3-2	NA	TRBJ1-5	CASSQDTLSNQPQHF	TGTGCCAGCAGCCAAGATACCCTTAGCAATCAGCCCCAGCATTTT
NA	TRBV18	NA	TRBJ1-5	CASSPQLGRGNQPQHF	TGTGCCAGCTCACCACAGCTGGGCAGGGGAAATCAGCCCCAGCATTTT
few	TRBV18	NA	TRBJ2-7	CASSREGTGSYEQYF	TGTGCCAGCTCACGGGAGGGGACAGGCTCCTACGAGCAGTACTTC
NA	TRBV28	NA	TRBJ1-4	CASSNQATNEKLFF	TGTGCCAGCAGTAACCAGGCAACTAATGAAAAACTGTTTTTT
NA	TRBV15	NA	TRBJ1-2	CATSTPTMNYGYTF	TGTGCCACCAGCACTCCGACAATGAACTATGGCTACACCTTC
NA	TRBV7-9	TRBD1	TRBJ1-2	CASSPAAGGNYGYTF	TGTGCCAGCAGCCCTGCAGCAGGGGGGAACTATGGCTACACCTTC
NA	TRBV28	NA	TRBJ1-1	CASSLGTANTEAFF	TGTGCCAGCAGTCTCGGGACGGCGAACACTGAAGCTTTCTTT
NA	TRBV28	NA	TRBJ1-4	CASTRGGYEKLFF	TGTGCCAGCACCCGGGGGGGCTATGAAAAACTGTTTTTT
NA	TRBV15	NA	TRBJ1-1	CATSSGQRYTEAFF	TGTGCCACCAGCAGTGGACAGAGATACACTGAAGCTTTCTTT
NA	TRBV6-8	NA	TRBJ1-4	CARPPWGGRRRLFF	TGTGCCAGGCCTCCTTGGGGGGGGCGCAGACGGCTGTTTTTT
NA	TRBV9	NA	TRBJ1-2	CASSVAGTPNYGYTF	TGTGCCAGCAGCGTAGCTGGGACACCTAACTATGGCTACACCTTC
NA	TRBV27	TRBD2	TRBJ2-1	CASSLSPRLAGGTSSNEQFF	TGTGCCAGCAGTTTATCGCCTAGACTAGCGGGAGGGACGTCTTCCAATGAGCAGTTCTTC
NA	TRBV6-4	NA	TRBJ1-2	CASSDNAGGYTF	TGTGCCAGCAGTGACAATGCTGGTGGCTACACCTTC
NA	TRBV7-2	NA	TRBJ2-7	CASSLALLIPGEQYF	TGTGCCAGCAGCTTAGCGCTCCTAATCCCGGGCGAGCAGTACTTC
NA	TRBV30	NA	TRBJ2-1	CAWPHEQGSYNEQFF	TGTGCCTGGCCTCATGAGCAGGGTTCATACAATGAGCAGTTCTTC
few	TRBV24-1	TRBD2	TRBJ2-1	CATSGITSEQGYNEQFF	TGTGCCACCAGTGGGATAACTAGCGAGCAGGGCTACAATGAGCAGTTCTTC
NA	TRBV19	TRBD1	TRBJ1-1	CASSTTGDTEAFF	TGTGCCAGTAGTACGACAGGGGACACTGAAGCTTTCTTT
NA	TRBV18	NA	TRBJ2-5	CASSPISVGETQYF	TGTGCCAGCTCACCCATAAGCGTCGGGGAGACCCAGTACTTC
NA	TRBV19	NA	TRBJ2-5	CASSIVGTDLRETQYF	TGTGCCAGTAGTATAGTAGGGACGGACCTTCGGGAGACCCAGTACTTC
NA	TRBV5-1	TRBD1	TRBJ1-1	CASSDTGGFEAFF	TGCGCCAGCAGCGATACAGGGGGCTTTGAAGCTTTCTTT